What follows are 21 T cell receptor beta chains derived from one specimen sequenced in a study of T cell repertoires in cytomegalovirus infection. TCRdb reanalysed the reads using MiXCR and keeps one entry per CDR3 protein. The repertoire holds 90,000 to 120,000 distinct CDR3 sequences, with about 22% as singletons. The sample consisted of CD8+ T cells from PBMCs. The origin of the receptors is a human donor in good health (CMV status not recorded). Some clones in this sample may be carry-over from other donors' samples.

This clonotype showed up just a few times. The chain employs TRBV19 and TRBJ2-1; D is ambiguous. CDR3 size: 13 residues. Trimming removed 2 bases from V and 5 bases from J, with 7 bases in between. Germline V lookup: CDR1 LNHDA, CDR2 SQIVND (reference sequence). CDR3 region: CASSIFSDNEQFF. The CDR3 region has the DNA TGTGCCAGTAGTATATTCAGTGACAATGAGCAGTTCTTC.

This sequence joins TRBV20-1 and TRBJ1-1, with D perhaps TRBD1 (5 bases). V lost 0 bases, J lost 6 bases, and 20 bases lay in between. CDR1 is DFQATT and CDR2 is SNEGSKA in the germline V gene (reference sequence). The CDR3 sequence is 16 residues long. The CDR3 DNA sequence: TGCAGTGCTAGAGATGGAAAGGGGCAGGAAGGTCCTGAAGCTTTCTTT. Protein product: CSARDGKGQEGPEAFF.

This clonotype was picked up many times. This chain's CDR3 is CASSLAGGFIQYF. Written as DNA, the CDR3 is TGTGCCAGCAGTTTAGCTGGGGGCTTTATCCAGTACTTC. The chain employs TRBV12-3 or TRBV12-4 and TRBJ2-7; D may be TRBD1 (6 bases). V was shortened by 0 bases and J by 10 bases, with 13 bases between the two germline ends. The CDR3 is 13 amino acids.

J is TRBJ2-1 and V is TRBV14, with 7 bases lining up with TRBD2. This CDR3 is built from 16 residues. The V segment lost 0 bases and the J segment 4 bases; nucleotides outside the gene matches: 6. In germline, CDR1 is SGHDN, CDR2 FVKESK. The CDR3: CASSQDWASGYNEQFF. The CDR3 nucleotides are TGTGCCAGCAGCCAAGATTGGGCTAGCGGTTACAATGAGCAGTTCTTC.

This clonotype was recorded only once. A much larger clone differs from this one at a single base, so this may be a read error. The genes are TRBV7-2 and TRBJ2-5; 9 bases agree with TRBD2. The CDR3 extends over 17 amino acids. Per the germline V gene, CDR1 is SGHTA and CDR2 is FQGNSA. The DNA of the CDR3 is TGTGCCAGCTGCTTAGATCCGGGACTAGCAAGACAAGAGACCCAGTACTTC. It encodes CASCLDPGLARQETQYF.

The gene calls are TRBV28 and TRBJ1-1, with 8 bases aligning to TRBD1. V dropped 5 bases and J dropped 1; count of bases not matched to a gene: 6. This CDR3 has 15 residues. From germline, CDR1 is MDHEN and CDR2 SYDVKM. This chain's CDR3 is CASSPKTGANTEAFF. CDR3 DNA sequence: TGTGCCAGCAGTCCAAAGACAGGGGCGAACACTGAAGCTTTCTTT. The whole variable domain, remainder taken from reference TRBV28 and TRBJ1-1, is DVKVTQSSRYLVKRTGEKVFLECVQDMDHENMFWYRQDPGLGLRLIYFSYDVKMKEKGDIPEGYSVSREKKERFSLILESASTNQTSMYLCASSPKTGANTEAFFGQGTRLTVV.

The chain uses TRBV5-1 and TRBJ2-7, with a tentative D call TRBD1 (5 bases). The germline gives CDR1 SGHRS, CDR2 YFSETQ. V was clipped by 0 bases and J by 5 bases, with 12 bases between them. This CDR3 region has 14 residues. The CDR3 bases are TGCGCCAGCAGCTTGGAACAGCCCAGGGACGAGCAGTACTTC. Translating it yields CASSLEQPRDEQYF.

The sample holds many counts of this clonotype. The rearrangement uses TRBV7-6 and TRBJ2-5; D tentatively fits TRBD1 or TRBD2 (6 bases each). CDR3 size: 14 residues. Trimming stripped 1 base from V and 5 bases from J, with 11 bases between. Germline V gene sequence: CDR1 SGHVS, CDR2 FNYEAQ. The CDR3: CASSLVGGLETQYF. CDR3 bases: TGTGCCAGCAGCTTAGTGGGGGGCCTTGAGACCCAGTACTTC.

This chain uses TRBV7-4 with TRBJ2-3, with 9 bases matching TRBD2. This CDR3 region has 18 residues. Germline V lookup: CDR1 SGHVT, CDR2 SQSDAQ. V lost 0 bases to trimming and J lost 5 bases; unmatched junction nucleotides: 12. CDR3 bases: TGTGCCAGCAGCTTAGCGGGGAGTGCGGGGGGGCCGGTAGATACGCAGTATTTT. Translation: CASSLAGSAGGPVDTQYF.

V and J are TRBV12-3 or TRBV12-4 and TRBJ2-1; D is possibly TRBD2 (6 bases). The CDR3 is 13 amino acids. Trimming pared 6 bases from V and 7 bases from J, leaving 13 bases between. CDR3 protein: CASSGSSKNEQFF. CDR3 sequence (DNA): TGTGCCAGCAGCGGGAGTTCGAAGAATGAGCAGTTCTTC.

This clonotype was observed a few times. This chain uses TRBV6-2 or TRBV6-3 with TRBJ2-1; perhaps TRBD1 as D (5 bases). Trimming took 2 bases from V and 2 from J, leaving 7 bases between them. Germline V lookup: CDR1 MNHEY, CDR2 SVGEGT. This CDR3 spans 14 amino acids. The CDR3 protein is CASSYQGTYNEQFF. The CDR3 nucleotides read TGTGCCAGCAGTTACCAGGGTACCTACAATGAGCAGTTCTTC.

This clonotype was found many times. The rearrangement joins TRBV4-3 to TRBJ2-7; 9 positions agree with TRBD1. CDR3 size: 16 residues. Germline CDR1 and CDR2: LGHNA and YSLEER. J gave up 4 bases and V 5 bases, and 12 bases lay outside the gene matches. In DNA form, the CDR3 reads TGCGCCAGCAGCGAAGGACCCGGGACAGGGATTTACGAGCAGTACTTC. It yields the protein CASSEGPGTGIYEQYF.

There are a few counts of this clonotype. The chain uses TRBV7-6 and TRBJ1-1; no reliable D call. V lost 4 bases, J lost 8 bases, and 14 bases lay in between. The CDR3 is 13 residues long. CDR1 is SGHVS, CDR2 FNYEAQ, per germline. The CDR3 spells CASSYTVDEEAFF. DNA for the CDR3: TGTGCCAGCAGCTATACCGTGGACGAAGAAGCTTTCTTT.

This clonotype has a handful of counts. The chain couples TRBV7-4 to TRBJ1-5; no clear D gene. Trimming pared 2 bases from V and 5 bases from J, leaving 13 bases between. Germline CDR1 and CDR2: SGHVT and SQSDAQ. CDR3 length equals 15 residues. CDR3 in amino acids: CASSLSGIGDQPQHF. As DNA, the CDR3 is TGTGCCAGCAGCTTAAGTGGTATTGGGGATCAGCCCCAGCATTTT.

The rearrangement links TRBV20-1 to TRBJ2-7; D not certain. The CDR3 contains 13 residues. Germline-derived CDR1 and CDR2 are DFQATT and SNEGSKA (reference sequence). Between the trimmed V and J ends, which lost 2 bases and 3 bases, there was a span of 11 bases. The CDR3: CSARPTDRYEQYF. The CDR3 nucleotides read TGCAGTGCTAGACCTACGGACCGCTACGAGCAGTACTTC.

This clonotype was counted between two and nine times. V gene TRBV30 combines with J gene TRBJ1-6, with TRBD1 identical over 10 bases. The germline gives CDR1 GTSNPN, CDR2 SVGIG (reference sequence). V gave up 3 bases and J gave up 5 bases; unmatched junction bases: 4. The CDR3 runs 15 residues. CDR3 DNA: TGTGCCTGGAGGAGACAGGGGGCTAATAATTCACCCCTCCACTTT. Translating it yields CAWRRQGANNSPLHF.

This clonotype came up a few times. V usage is TRBV7-9 and J usage is TRBJ1-5; D remains ambiguous. Germline V lookup: CDR1 SEHNR, CDR2 FQNEAQ (reference sequence). Trimming took 10 bases from V and 2 from J, leaving 24 bases between them. The CDR3 has 17 residues. CDR3 sequence reads: CAIPRHTEGYGNQPQHF. CDR3 nucleotide sequence: TGTGCCATCCCCAGACACACCGAGGGATATGGCAATCAGCCCCAGCATTTT. The whole variable domain, filled in from reference TRBV7-9 and TRBJ1-5, reads DTGVSQNPRHKITKRGQNVTFRCDPISEHNRLYWYRQTLGQGPEFLTYFQNEAQLEKSRLLSDRFSAERPKGSFSTLEIQRTEQGDSAMYLCAIPRHTEGYGNQPQHFGDGTRLSIL.

This clonotype was picked up many times. The genes are TRBV6-2 or TRBV6-3 and TRBJ1-1; no clear D. The CDR3 length is 11 residues. V was pared by 0 bases and J by 4 bases, with 0 bases between. In germline, CDR1 is MNHEY, CDR2 SVGEGT. CDR3 DNA sequence: TGTGCCAGCAGTTACTCCACTGAAGCTTTCTTT. It encodes CASSYSTEAFF.

The chain uses TRBV27 and TRBJ2-1, with a possible D match to TRBD1 (5 bases). The CDR3 extends over 14 amino acids. Germline V gene lookup returns CDR1 MNHEY and CDR2 SMNVEV (reference sequence). With 3 bases removed from V and 10 bases from J, the gap between germline ends came to 16 bases. Written as DNA, the CDR3 is TGTGCCAGCAGTTTGGTAGGGGATTCCAGGGAGCAGTTCTTC. Amino acids: CASSLVGDSREQFF.

This clonotype appeared many times. J is TRBJ1-1 and V is TRBV7-6, with 8 nucleotides matching TRBD1. The junction had 8 bases not matched to a gene; V was cut back by 1 base and J by 1 base. CDR1 is SGHVS, CDR2 FNYEAQ, per germline. The CDR3 extends over 17 amino acids. The CDR3 spells CASSLDPRTGKNTEAFF. CDR3 bases: TGTGCCAGCAGCTTAGATCCTCGGACAGGGAAGAACACTGAAGCTTTCTTT.

The sample holds a few counts of this clonotype. The chain uses TRBV6-1 and TRBJ1-1, with a possible D match to TRBD1 (5 bases). Per germline, CDR1 MNHNS and CDR2 SASEGT. The V gene lost 8 bases and the J gene lost 4 bases, with 17 bases spanning the gap. The CDR3 spans 14 residues. CDR3 nucleotides: TGTGCCAGCTCAGGGACGAGAAAGGGCACTGAAGCTTTCTTT. Amino acid sequence: CASSGTRKGTEAFF.